The clone carrying this TCR beta chain was detected only a few times. Antigen: not known. The record originates from a study of radiotherapy plus CTLA-4 blockade in lung cancer. Study in general: Objective responses occurred in about a sixth of patients; over 30% had disease control.

Study conclusions and caveats: The best prediction of response reportedly came from early blood T cell clone dynamics, with interferon-beta. After treatment with radiotherapy plus ipilimumab, TCR clones that came from the tumor expanded in blood.

Sequenced by immunoSEQ multiplex PCR; TCRdb stores in-frame clones only, minus some. The table lists 40,000 to 50,000 clones, 82% of them singletons. The CDR3 loop spans 15 amino acids. The junction had 5 bases not matched to a gene; V was cut back by 4 bases and J by 7 bases. Germline assignment: CDR1 SGHAT and CDR2 FQNNGV. The chain links TRBV11-2 to TRBJ2-1; 12 bases map to TRBD2. The specimen comprised peripheral blood, sampled from a patient treated with radiotherapy plus ipilimumab. The sequence was collected from a human donor with non-small cell lung cancer who had stable disease on radiotherapy plus ipilimumab. The CDR3 loop reads CASSYELAGGNEQFF. The CDR3 DNA reads TGTGCCAGCAGCTACGAACTAGCGGGGGGTAATGAGCAGTTCTTC.